Each of the 8 T cell receptor beta chains below was sequenced from the same sample in a study of identical twins. One entry per CDR3 protein, called by TCRdb with MiXCR from the 5' RACE reads. The sample records around 300,000 distinct CDR3 sequences, roughly 8.6% being singletons. Separately, the same data were catalogued under a study of yellow fever vaccine responses in identical twins.

Sequencing used memory (CD45RO+) T cells sorted from blood. These receptors all come from a woman between 18 and 30 years old in good health.

This clonotype occurred many times. The chain employs TRBV12-3 or TRBV12-4 and TRBJ1-5; D is unclear. Trimming took 3 bases from V and 0 from J, leaving 12 bases between them. The CDR3 has 16 residues. CDR3 coding DNA: TGTGCCAGCAGTTTTTCTCGATTTTATAGCAATCAGCCCCAGCATTTT. This codes for CASSFSRFYSNQPQHF.

The table lists this clonotype with a few counts. The chain is built from TRBV6-1 and TRBJ2-3; the D is unclear. V lost 4 bases to trimming and J lost 1 base, with 12 bases between them. Germline V gives CDR1 MNHNS, CDR2 SASEGT. The CDR3 spans 15 residues. CDR3 protein: CASSAAEFGTDTQYF. The DNA for the CDR3 is TGTGCCAGCAGTGCTGCGGAGTTTGGCACAGATACGCAGTATTTT.

This clonotype showed up many times. The chain couples TRBV20-1 to TRBJ2-3; 12 bases fit TRBD2. Germline CDR1 DFQATT, CDR2 SNEGSKA (reference sequence). The ends lost 3 bases at V and 2 bases at J; junction bases unmatched: 6. The CDR3 is 16 amino acids. This CDR3 reads CSASPLAGGPTDTQYF. CDR3 sequence (DNA): TGCAGTGCTAGTCCTCTAGCGGGAGGGCCCACAGATACGCAGTATTTT.

There are a few counts of this clonotype. V gene TRBV29-1 combines with J gene TRBJ2-3; TRBD1 agrees at 10 bases. The germline V gene encodes CDR1 SQVTM and CDR2 ANQGSEA. The CDR3 has 12 amino acids. Trimming removed 6 bases from V and 6 bases from J; junction bases left unmatched: 3. The CDR3 DNA follows: TGCAGCGTCGGGACAGGGGACGATACGCAGTATTTT. It specifies CSVGTGDDTQYF.

The sample holds a few counts of this clonotype. V and J are TRBV7-9 and TRBJ2-3; 7 positions match TRBD2. The CDR3 has 17 residues. J gave up 1 base and V 1 base, and 8 bases lay outside the gene matches. The germline V gene encodes CDR1 SEHNR and CDR2 FQNEAQ (reference sequence). The DNA for the CDR3 is TGTGCCAGCAGCTTAGGTAGATTCAGCGGGGGCACAGATACGCAGTATTTT. It translates to CASSLGRFSGGTDTQYF. Filled out from reference TRBV7-9 and TRBJ2-3, the complete variable domain reads DTGVSQNPRHKITKRGQNVTFRCDPISEHNRLYWYRQTLGQGPEFLTYFQNEAQLEKSRLLSDRFSAERPKGSFSTLEIQRTEQGDSAMYLCASSLGRFSGGTDTQYFGPGTRLTVL.

CDR3 in DNA: TGCGCCAGCAGCCAGGACACATCCTACGAGCAGTACTTC. This sequence encodes CASSQDTSYEQYF. This chain connects TRBV5-1 to TRBJ2-7, with D possibly being TRBD1 (5 bases). Trimming cost V 4 bases and J 1 base, with 9 bases left between them. This CDR3 has 13 residues. The germline V gene encodes CDR1 SGHRS and CDR2 YFSETQ.

This clonotype was observed a few times. The V and J genes are TRBV14 and TRBJ2-5; TRBD2 aligns across 12 bases. The CDR3 runs to 17 residues. With 3 bases clipped from V and 1 base from J, the junction kept 6 bases outside the gene matches. Germline CDR1 SGHDN, CDR2 FVKESK. The CDR3 reads CASSQRLAGAIQETQYF. CDR3 DNA sequence: TGTGCCAGCAGCCAGCGACTAGCGGGGGCCATCCAAGAGACCCAGTACTTC.

This chain connects TRBV5-1 to TRBJ2-5; 7 nucleotides agree with TRBD2. V was pared by 0 bases and J by 5 bases, with 10 bases of the junction left unmatched. The CDR3 contains 16 residues. CDR1 and CDR2 from the germline V gene are SGHRS and YFSETQ. The CDR3 coding sequence is TGCGCCAGCAGCTTGGGTGCAGGGCGGGGGACGGAGACCCAGTACTTC. It encodes CASSLGAGRGTETQYF.